This TCR beta chain appears in the sequencing data of a study of PD-1 blockade in mismatch repair-deficient tumors. The wider study: Patients had about 13 mismatch repair-deficient cancer types and were previously treated and progressing. General study points: Tumor-resident clones, often undetectable pretreatment in blood, expanded then contracted after pembrolizumab.

CDR3 size: 15 residues. Germline V gene sequence: CDR1 SGHDT, CDR2 YYEEEE. V lost 4 bases, J lost 5 bases, and 13 bases lay in between. Generated by immunoSEQ multiplex PCR, the TCRdb table keeps only in-frame clones and is missing some. Counted here are around 23,000 clones, around 80% occurring once; the ten biggest clones make up around 20%. Remarks on this clone: Its specificity is not known.

The sample consisted of peripheral blood, taken 12 weeks after starting pembrolizumab. This TCR came from an adult with mismatch repair-deficient cancer. This chain uses TRBV5-6 with TRBJ2-6; tentatively, D is TRBD1 (6 bases). The CDR3 protein is CASSPNRVWANVLTF. DNA of the CDR3: TGTGCCAGCAGCCCCAACAGGGTCTGGGCCAACGTCCTGACTTTC.